What follows are 13 T cell receptor beta chains derived from one specimen sequenced in a study of T cells after yellow fever vaccination. MiXCR, applied by TCRdb to the 5' RACE reads, yields one record per CDR3 protein. The data contain roughly 62,000 distinct CDR3 sequences, approximately 7.7% of them singletons. Sample: CD8+ T cells sorted from PBMCs, taken on the day of the first yellow fever vaccination. These receptors came from a man aged 18-30 years who received the YFV17D yellow fever vaccine.

This clonotype occurred many times. This chain uses TRBV6-5 with TRBJ2-6, with unresolved D. V lost 2 bases, J lost 0 bases, and 11 bases lay in between. Germline V CDR1 and CDR2: MNHEY, SVGAGI. The CDR3 totals 17 residues. CDR3 region: CASSYPAGYSGANVLTF. CDR3 nucleotide sequence: TGTGCCAGCAGTTACCCCGCCGGCTACTCTGGGGCCAACGTCCTGACTTTC.

This clonotype was observed a handful of times. The chain has TRBV20-1 and TRBJ1-4; D may be TRBD1 (6 bases). The CDR3 covers 15 residues. The V gene's germline CDR1 is DFQATT and CDR2 SNEGSKA (reference sequence). V shed 5 bases and J shed 5 bases, with 18 bases lying between them. The CDR3 DNA sequence: TGCAGTGCTCCAGGGGTCCTTTCGAGGAATGAAAAACTGTTTTTT. It encodes CSAPGVLSRNEKLFF.

The chain uses TRBV6-5 and TRBJ1-5; TRBD1 agrees at 7 bases. Per germline, CDR1 MNHEY and CDR2 SVGAGI. This CDR3 has 14 amino acids. The V gene end was trimmed by 2 bases and the J gene end by 7 bases; junction bases not matched to a gene: 5. The CDR3 region has the DNA TGTGCCAGCAGTTACGTGCAGGGGGGACAGCCCCAGCATTTT. Translation: CASSYVQGGQPQHF.

V gene TRBV12-3 or TRBV12-4 combines with J gene TRBJ1-2, with D hard to call. V was trimmed by 5 bases and J by 2 bases, leaving 12 bases between them. The CDR3 runs 14 residues. CDR3 loop: CASSAAWANYGYTF. The CDR3, as DNA: TGTGCCAGCAGTGCAGCCTGGGCCAACTATGGCTACACCTTC.

This rearrangement joins TRBV20-1 to TRBJ2-1; no firm D call. Germline V gene data show CDR1 as DFQATT and CDR2 as SNEGSKA (reference sequence). The V end lost 3 bases, the J end lost 4 bases, and 13 bases lay between the germline ends. This CDR3 contains 14 residues. The CDR3 is CSASTEIHYNEQFF. CDR3 DNA: TGCAGTGCTAGCACGGAAATCCATTACAATGAGCAGTTCTTC.

The table lists this clonotype with a few counts. This chain uses TRBV6-5 with TRBJ1-6; tentative D call: TRBD1 (5 bases). CDR1 is MNHEY, CDR2 SVGAGI, per germline. Trimming took off 2 bases at V and 9 bases at J, with 14 bases between the two ends. This CDR3 region has 15 residues. In DNA, the CDR3 is TGTGCCAGCAGTTACCGGGGGGAGGGAGGTTCACCCCTCCACTTT. This gives the protein CASSYRGEGGSPLHF.

This clonotype was found many times. The V call is TRBV12-3 or TRBV12-4, the J call TRBJ2-2; 14 nucleotides align to TRBD2. The CDR3 extends over 19 amino acids. V was pared by 5 bases and J by 4 bases, with 12 bases of the junction left unmatched. CDR3 loop: CASSPAGTSGGAGTGELFF. The CDR3 bases are TGTGCCAGCAGTCCGGCTGGGACTAGCGGGGGCGCCGGCACCGGGGAGCTGTTTTTT.

This clonotype turned up a few times. The chain employs TRBV6-2 or TRBV6-3 and TRBJ2-4; unclear D gene. This CDR3 is built from 14 residues. Germline lookup yields CDR1 MNHEY and CDR2 SVGEGT. Deletions cut 5 bases from V and 0 bases from J, with 8 bases between. CDR3 DNA: TGTGCCAGCAGTCCGACGGTAGCCAAAAACATTCAGTACTTC. Its translation: CASSPTVAKNIQYF.

The genes are TRBV15 and TRBJ2-3; D is tentatively TRBD1 or TRBD2 (6 bases each). V was shortened by 0 bases and J by 1 base, with 17 bases between the two germline ends. The CDR3 spans 18 residues. CDR1 LNHNV and CDR2 YYDKDF come from the germline V gene (reference sequence). The CDR3, as DNA: TGTGCCACCAGCAGAGAGGGGGCGACTAGGGTGGGCACAGATACGCAGTATTTT. It encodes CATSREGATRVGTDTQYF.

The chain joins TRBV5-1 to TRBJ1-1; 8 bases agree with TRBD1. The CDR3 is 16 residues long. Germline CDR1 is SGHRS and CDR2 is YFSETQ. Trimming cost V 4 bases and J 3 bases; bases outside gene matches: 11. The CDR3 spells CASSHWANRGDTEAFF. CDR3 DNA: TGCGCCAGCAGCCATTGGGCCAACAGGGGGGACACTGAAGCTTTCTTT.

This chain uses TRBV24-1 with TRBJ1-1, with D perhaps matching TRBD1 (6 bases). V dropped 10 bases and J dropped 4 bases, with 18 bases sitting between them. Germline CDR1 is KGHDR and CDR2 is SFDVKD. The CDR3 covers 14 residues. The CDR3 loop is CATKGARGGTEAFF. The CDR3 DNA sequence: TGTGCCACTAAAGGCGCCAGGGGAGGCACTGAAGCTTTCTTT.

There are many counts of this clonotype. V and J are TRBV27 and TRBJ2-2; D gene uncertain. Germline V gene data show CDR1 as MNHEY and CDR2 as SMNVEV (reference sequence). V shed 3 bases and J shed 5 bases, with 16 bases lying between them. The CDR3 is 16 residues long. Written as DNA, the CDR3 is TGTGCCAGCAGTTTTGGCGGTCCTCCGATGACCGGGGAGCTGTTTTTT. Translated: CASSFGGPPMTGELFF.

The chain links TRBV11-1 to TRBJ2-7, with TRBD1 matching over 7 bases. The CDR3 is 15 amino acids. J was trimmed by 0 bases and V by 2 bases; bases with no gene match: 4. Germline CDR1 and CDR2: SGHAT and FQDESV (reference sequence). The CDR3 is CASSLLTGSSYEQYF. The CDR3 DNA reads as TGTGCCAGCAGCTTATTGACAGGGAGCTCCTACGAGCAGTACTTC.